This is a list of T cell receptor beta chains from one sample in a study of post-analysis software for immune sequencing data. TCRdb recomputed calls from the PCR reads with MiXCR, one row per CDR3 protein. This table has around 400,000 distinct CDR3 sequences, over 30% appearing once. The material sequenced was blood. These receptors all stem from a girl aged 2 to 9 with multiple sclerosis. Both conserved end residues are part of each CDR3. D genes are given only for firm matches. Clone sizes are given selectively: once, few, many, or a class where the clone is expanded.

abundance: NA
v_gene: TRBV28
j_gene: TRBJ2-3
d_gene: TRBD2
CDR3nt: TGTGCCAGCAGTTCCCCCTCGACTAGCGGGATCACAGATACGCAGTATTTT
CDR3aa: CASSSPSTSGITDTQYF

abundance: NA
v_gene: TRBV7-2
j_gene: TRBJ2-7
d_gene: NA
CDR3nt: TGTGCCAGCAGCGACTTGGCGGGATGGCGTTACGAGCAGTACTTC
CDR3aa: CASSDLAGWRYEQYF

abundance: NA
v_gene: TRBV2
j_gene: TRBJ2-1
d_gene: NA
CDR3nt: TGTGCCAGTAGTCCAGATTATTTCAATGAGCAGTTCTTC
CDR3aa: CASSPDYFNEQFF

abundance: NA
v_gene: TRBV12-3/TRBV12-4
j_gene: TRBJ2-1
d_gene: NA
CDR3nt: TGTGCCACCAGTCCGCCGCGGAGTGAGCAGTTCTTC
CDR3aa: CATSPPRSEQFF

abundance: NA
v_gene: TRBV6-6
j_gene: TRBJ1-2
d_gene: NA
CDR3nt: TGTGCCAGCAGTTACCGAGACAGTAACTATGGCTACACCTTC
CDR3aa: CASSYRDSNYGYTF

abundance: NA
v_gene: TRBV27
j_gene: TRBJ1-2
d_gene: NA
CDR3nt: TGTGCCAGCAGTTGGGGCAGGGGCCTCTATGGCTACACCTTC
CDR3aa: CASSWGRGLYGYTF

abundance: few
v_gene: TRBV29-1
j_gene: TRBJ2-7
d_gene: NA
CDR3nt: TGCAGCGTTGAAGGAGACGGCACCTACGAGCAGTACTTC
CDR3aa: CSVEGDGTYEQYF

abundance: NA
v_gene: TRBV4-2
j_gene: TRBJ1-2
d_gene: NA
CDR3nt: TGTGCCAGCAGCCAAGTATTTGAGAGAAACTATGGCTACACCTTC
CDR3aa: CASSQVFERNYGYTF

abundance: few
v_gene: TRBV24-1
j_gene: TRBJ2-1
d_gene: TRBD2
CDR3nt: TGTGCCACCAGTGACCACGGACTAGCGGGAGGGCCGGTTTTGAATGAGCAGTTCTTC
CDR3aa: CATSDHGLAGGPVLNEQFF

abundance: NA
v_gene: TRBV4-3
j_gene: TRBJ2-7
d_gene: NA
CDR3nt: TGCGCCAGCAGCCAAGATTCAGGACAGTCGTACGAGCAGTACTTC
CDR3aa: CASSQDSGQSYEQYF

abundance: NA
v_gene: TRBV12-3/TRBV12-4
j_gene: TRBJ2-5
d_gene: TRBD2
CDR3nt: TGTGCCAGCAGTGCGGGACTAGCGGTAAACCAAGAGACCCAGTACTTC
CDR3aa: CASSAGLAVNQETQYF

abundance: NA
v_gene: TRBV6-2/TRBV6-3
j_gene: TRBJ2-1
d_gene: NA
CDR3nt: TGTGCCAGCAGCCCAGTCAGGGTGGGTGAGCAGTTCTTC
CDR3aa: CASSPVRVGEQFF